This TCR beta chain originates from a study of control samples from healthy donors and cancer patients. The CDR3 has 13 amino acids. CDR1 SGHRS and CDR2 YFSETQ come from the germline V gene. Deletions cut 0 bases from V and 6 bases from J, with 6 bases between. The repertoire was sequenced with immunoSEQ multiplex PCR; TCRdb's copy has only in-frame clones and lacks some. The repertoire holds tens of thousands of clones, with 70% to 90% as singletons. Sequencing was done on a sample of PBMCs. This sequence originates from an older woman with head and neck cancer. The J gene is TRBJ2-2, the V gene TRBV5-1; perhaps TRBD1 as D (6 bases). CDR3 in amino acids: CASSLGQAGELFF. CDR3 nucleotide sequence: TGCGCCAGCAGCTTGGGACAGGCCGGGGAGCTGTTTTTT.